The 4 T cell receptor beta chains given below trace back to one sample, sequenced in a study of cytomegalovirus exposure and HLA in healthy donors. It was with 60 Vbeta and 13 Jbeta primers that the PCR ran. Generated by immunoSEQ multiplex PCR, the TCRdb table keeps only in-frame clones and is missing some. The sample features some 75,000 clones, with about 0.82% in its top ten. Specimen: PBMCs. Receptor source: a boy younger than 18 in good health and CMV-seronegative.

The V gene is TRBV18, the J gene TRBJ1-1, with TRBD1 matching over 9 bases. V shed 0 bases, J shed 3 bases, and the junction held 2 bases outside the gene matches. The CDR3 runs to 15 residues. Germline V gene data show CDR1 as KGHSH and CDR2 as LQKENI. CDR3 coding DNA: TGTGCCAGCTCACCACCCAACAGGGGGCACACTGAAGCTTTCTTT. It encodes CASSPPNRGHTEAFF.

The genes are TRBV29-1 and TRBJ2-1, with unresolved D. Germline V lookup: CDR1 SQVTM, CDR2 ANQGSEA. This CDR3 is 14 amino acids long. The V end lost 4 bases, the J end lost 3 bases, and 13 bases lay between the germline ends. The CDR3 region is CSVGLTGDYNEQFF. As DNA, the CDR3 is TGCAGCGTTGGTCTGACTGGAGACTACAATGAGCAGTTCTTC.

The V call is TRBV19, the J call TRBJ1-4, with D maybe TRBD1 (5 bases). Germline V gene sequence: CDR1 LNHDA, CDR2 SQIVND (reference sequence). The CDR3 is made up of 15 amino acids. Trimming took 3 bases from V and 3 from J, leaving 11 bases between them. The CDR3 sequence: CASSMNTGANEKLFF. CDR3 sequence (DNA): TGTGCCAGTAGTATGAACACGGGGGCTAATGAAAAACTGTTTTTT.

The chain links TRBV9 to TRBJ2-7, with TRBD2 matching 10 bases. The trim removed 4 bases at V and 1 base at J, leaving 2 bases unmatched. The germline gives CDR1 SGDLS, CDR2 YYNGEE. The CDR3 extends over 14 amino acids. CDR3 nucleotide sequence: TGTGCCAGCAGCTCTAGCGGGAGATCCTACGAGCAGTACTTC. Amino acids: CASSSSGRSYEQYF.